This TCR beta chain was profiled in a study of CD8+ T cells in alopecia areata. Sorted populations comprised CD4+ and CD8+ T cells obtained from PBMCs. cDNA prepared by RNA extraction and subsequent reverse transcription served as the template for sequencing. Profiling relied on immunoSEQ multiplex PCR, and the TCRdb table lists in-frame clones only, not all of them. The sample has roughly 150,000 clones, 55% to 65% seen once. The source material was CD4+ T cells sorted from blood. The sequence was obtained from a human donor in good health.

CDR3 loop: CASSPDRGRSGANVLTF. The CDR3 nucleotides are TGTGCCAGCAGCCCGGACAGGGGGCGTTCTGGGGCCAACGTCCTGACTTTC. The rearrangement links TRBV5-4 to TRBJ2-6; TRBD1 agrees at 11 bases. The CDR3 is 17 residues long. CDR1 SGHNT and CDR2 YYREEE come from the germline V gene (reference sequence). V lost 4 bases to trimming and J lost 1 base; unmatched junction nucleotides: 4.